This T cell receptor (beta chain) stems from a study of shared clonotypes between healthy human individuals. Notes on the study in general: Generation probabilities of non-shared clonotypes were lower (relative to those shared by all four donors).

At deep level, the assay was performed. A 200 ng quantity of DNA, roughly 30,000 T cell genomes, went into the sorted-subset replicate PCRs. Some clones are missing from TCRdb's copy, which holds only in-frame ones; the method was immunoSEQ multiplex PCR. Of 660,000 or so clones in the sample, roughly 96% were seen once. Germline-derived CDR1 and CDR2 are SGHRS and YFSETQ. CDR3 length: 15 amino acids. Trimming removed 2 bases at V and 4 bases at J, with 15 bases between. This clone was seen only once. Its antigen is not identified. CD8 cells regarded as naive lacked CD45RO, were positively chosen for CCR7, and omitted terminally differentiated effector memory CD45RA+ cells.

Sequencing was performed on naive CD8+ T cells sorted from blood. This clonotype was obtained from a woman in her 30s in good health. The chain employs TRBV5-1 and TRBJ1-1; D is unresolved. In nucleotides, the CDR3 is TGCGCCAGCAGCTTATCAGGAGGCGGTACCACTGAAGCTTTCTTT. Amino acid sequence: CASSLSGGGTTEAFF. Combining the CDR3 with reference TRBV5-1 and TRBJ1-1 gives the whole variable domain KAGVTQTPRYLIKTRGQQVTLSCSPISGHRSVSWYQQTPGQGLQFLFEYFSETQRNKGNFPGRFSGRQFSNSRSEMNVSTLELGDSALYLCASSLSGGGTTEAFFGQGTRLTVV.